This T cell receptor (beta chain) was identified during a study of technical replicates of blood from a few donors. The CDR3 has 19 amino acids. The germline V gene encodes CDR1 SGHNT and CDR2 YYREEE (reference sequence). The V gene end was trimmed by 3 bases and the J gene end by 2 bases; junction bases not matched to a gene: 11. Profiled with immunoSEQ multiplex PCR; TCRdb holds only in-frame clones, not every one. Of about 83,000 clones listed, around 94% were seen once; the top ten hold 0.25%. The chain is built from TRBV5-4 and TRBJ2-5; 15 bases line up with TRBD2. Sample: T cells isolated from PBMCs. This receptor was identified in a human donor in good health. As DNA, the CDR3 is TGTGCCAGCAGCTCCGAACCCAGGACTAGCGGGGGGGGACAAGAGACCCAGTACTTC. Its translation: CASSSEPRTSGGGQETQYF.